The 18 T cell receptor beta chains below were found in one sample sequenced in a study of neoadjuvant nivolumab and ipilimumab in lung cancer. The protocol was immunoSEQ multiplex PCR, while the TCRdb copy is restricted to in-frame clones and leaves out a portion. The sample carries about 6,900 clones, around 69% recorded once. The sequences come from tumor tissue, collected after neoadjuvant nivolumab, alone or with ipilimumab, at or shortly before surgery. These receptor sequences come from an adult with non-small cell lung cancer.

The chain links TRBV7-9 to TRBJ2-5; 7 bases agree with TRBD2. The CDR3 length is 14 residues. Germline V gene lookup returns CDR1 SEHNR and CDR2 FQNEAQ (reference sequence). The junction had 8 bases not matched to a gene; V was cut back by 5 bases and J by 5 bases. CDR3 protein: CASSVREDGETQYF. The DNA of the CDR3 is TGTGCCAGCAGCGTCCGGGAGGACGGGGAGACCCAGTACTTC.

The rearrangement uses TRBV11-2 and TRBJ1-2; 7 nucleotides agree with TRBD1. J was trimmed by 4 bases and V by 5 bases; bases with no gene match: 10. Germline V gene sequence: CDR1 SGHAT, CDR2 FQNNGV. The CDR3 is 15 residues long. For the CDR3, the DNA is TGTGCCAGCAGCCCGTACTCGACAGGGCCCTATGGCTACACCTTC. It is translated as CASSPYSTGPYGYTF.

This clone has only one observation. The V call is TRBV6-1, the J call TRBJ1-4; no firm D call. Germline V gives CDR1 MNHNS, CDR2 SASEGT. The V end was cut by 0 bases, the J end by 8 bases, with 7 bases between. The CDR3 sequence is 13 residues long. The CDR3: CASSEAPGEKLFF. DNA for the CDR3: TGTGCCAGCAGTGAAGCCCCAGGAGAAAAACTGTTTTTT.

The J gene is TRBJ2-7, the V gene TRBV18; TRBD1 matches at 9 bases. Germline lookup yields CDR1 KGHSH and CDR2 LQKENI. The CDR3 is 16 residues long. Losses at the gene ends were 5 bases for V and 3 bases for J; bases not matched to a gene: 11. The CDR3 nucleotides are TGTGCCAGCTCATCTCTGTTCGTGGGACAGGGCTACGAGCAGTACTTC. It specifies CASSSLFVGQGYEQYF.

The genes are TRBV5-4 and TRBJ2-7; TRBD1 matches 7 bases. Germline V gene sequence: CDR1 SGHNT, CDR2 YYREEE (reference sequence). The CDR3 covers 16 residues. V gave up 4 bases and J gave up 2 bases; unmatched junction bases: 12. As DNA, the CDR3 is TGTGCCAGCAGCGACCGACAGGGCCGGAGCCCCTACGAGCAGTACTTC. Translated: CASSDRQGRSPYEQYF.

The chain uses TRBV28 and TRBJ1-1; the D gene is possibly TRBD1 (6 bases). CDR3 length: 14 residues. Trimming shortened V by 4 bases and J by 6 bases, and 15 bases separated the two germline ends. Germline V lookup: CDR1 MDHEN, CDR2 SYDVKM. The CDR3 spells CASSSSGVYSEAFF. CDR3 in DNA: TGTGCCAGCAGTTCGTCAGGGGTTTACTCTGAAGCTTTCTTT. The complete variable domain, with remaining parts taken from reference TRBV28 and TRBJ1-1, reads DVKVTQSSRYLVKRTGEKVFLECVQDMDHENMFWYRQDPGLGLRLIYFSYDVKMKEKGDIPEGYSVSREKKERFSLILESASTNQTSMYLCASSSSGVYSEAFFGQGTRLTVV.

This chain uses TRBV5-4 with TRBJ2-7; possible D gene TRBD2, 7 bases. The V gene lost 7 bases and the J gene lost 7 bases, with 18 bases spanning the gap. The germline V gene encodes CDR1 SGHNT and CDR2 YYREEE (reference sequence). The CDR3 spans 13 residues. The CDR3 DNA sequence: TGTGCCAGCGGGGGGGCGCCCGGGGAAGAGCAGTACTTC. It translates to CASGGAPGEEQYF.

The gene calls are TRBV6-1 and TRBJ2-2; TRBD2 is a possible D gene (6 bases). This CDR3 is 14 amino acids long. V was clipped by 4 bases and J by 1 base, with 7 bases between them. Germline V gives CDR1 MNHNS, CDR2 SASEGT. The CDR3 coding sequence is TGTGCCAGCAGTGGACTAGGGAACACCGGGGAGCTGTTTTTT. Translating gives CASSGLGNTGELFF.

The genes are TRBV11-2 and TRBJ1-5, with a tentative D call TRBD1 (6 bases). V dropped 3 bases and J dropped 7 bases, with 13 bases sitting between them. The CDR3 runs 14 residues. CDR1 is SGHAT, CDR2 FQNNGV, per germline. DNA for the CDR3: TGTGCCAGCAGCTTGGGGCAGGGGAACCAGCCCCAGCATTTT. Translated, it gives CASSLGQGNQPQHF.

The chain is built from TRBV5-6 and TRBJ2-3; 8 bases are a match to TRBD1. This CDR3 is built from 15 residues. CDR1 is SGHDT and CDR2 is YYEEEE in the germline V gene. V trimming: 0 bases; J trimming: 6 bases; junction bases outside the gene matches: 6. As DNA, the CDR3 is TGTGCCAGCAGCTTGGGGGTCAGGGGGCGGGATACGCAGTATTTT. It is translated as CASSLGVRGRDTQYF.

This chain links TRBV6-1 with TRBJ2-7, with D perhaps TRBD2 (6 bases). CDR1 is MNHNS and CDR2 is SASEGT in the germline V gene. V gave up 4 bases and J gave up 5 bases, with 24 bases separating them. This CDR3 contains 17 residues. The CDR3, as DNA: TGTGCCAGCAGTGCCCCCGCCTCGGGACTGTCTTTGGACGAGCAGTACTTC. This encodes CASSAPASGLSLDEQYF.

In DNA, the CDR3 is TGTGCCAGCAGAAATTCAGGGGGCCATCAGCCCCAGCATTTT. Its protein is CASRNSGGHQPQHF. The rearrangement uses TRBV6-1 and TRBJ1-5, with TRBD1 matching over 8 bases. This CDR3 is 14 amino acids long. Trimming at V came to 6 bases and at J to 5 bases, leaving 6 bases not matched to a gene. Per the germline V gene, CDR1 is MNHNS and CDR2 is SASEGT.

The chain is built from TRBV25-1 and TRBJ1-1, with unresolved D. The V and J ends lost 4 bases and 3 bases respectively, with 6 bases between them. The germline CDR1 and CDR2 sequences are MGHDK and SYGVNS. The CDR3 totals 12 residues. CDR3 region: CASSGGYTEAFF. CDR3 nucleotide sequence: TGTGCCAGCAGTGGAGGATACACTGAAGCTTTCTTT.

In its sample, this clone was seen a few times. In DNA form, the CDR3 reads TGTGCCAGCAGCTTTCGTAGCAGGTCCTACGAGCAGTACTTC. It is translated as CASSFRSRSYEQYF. The V and J genes are TRBV5-6 and TRBJ2-7; unclear D gene. This CDR3 has 14 residues. Deletions cut 2 bases from V and 1 base from J, with 10 bases between. Germline assignment: CDR1 SGHDT and CDR2 YYEEEE.

The chain recombines TRBV9 with TRBJ1-2, with TRBD1 identical over 8 bases. There are 15 residues in the CDR3. From germline, CDR1 is SGDLS and CDR2 YYNGEE. V shed 0 bases and J 6 bases; nucleotides not matched to a gene: 7. CDR3 region: CASSVAMTGADGYTF. CDR3 DNA: TGTGCCAGCAGCGTAGCAATGACAGGGGCGGATGGCTACACCTTC.

The chain uses TRBV27 and TRBJ2-2; D is undetermined. CDR1 is MNHEY, CDR2 SMNVEV, per germline (reference sequence). The CDR3 sequence is 15 residues long. The ends were cut back, 0 bases at V and 1 base at J, with 6 bases in the middle. CDR3 DNA sequence: TGTGCCAGCAGTTTATCGGGGTGGAACACCGGGGAGCTGTTTTTT. Encoded protein: CASSLSGWNTGELFF.

This sequence joins TRBV28 and TRBJ2-7, with TRBD2 matching over 13 bases. The V gene's germline CDR1 is MDHEN and CDR2 SYDVKM. This CDR3 contains 17 residues. With 8 bases clipped from V and 5 bases from J, the junction kept 15 bases outside the gene matches. CDR3 amino acids: CASPPEGTSGKIHEQYF. The CDR3 region has the DNA TGTGCCAGCCCCCCGGAAGGGACTAGCGGGAAGATCCACGAGCAGTACTTC.

This clone is a singleton in its sample. This chain connects TRBV19 to TRBJ1-5; D is uncertain. Per germline, CDR1 LNHDA and CDR2 SQIVND (reference sequence). The CDR3 consists of 15 residues. Trimming stripped 2 bases from V and 3 bases from J, with 11 bases between. This chain's CDR3 is CASSIQSGYNQPQHF. CDR3 sequence (DNA): TGTGCCAGTAGTATACAGTCAGGTTACAATCAGCCCCAGCATTTT.